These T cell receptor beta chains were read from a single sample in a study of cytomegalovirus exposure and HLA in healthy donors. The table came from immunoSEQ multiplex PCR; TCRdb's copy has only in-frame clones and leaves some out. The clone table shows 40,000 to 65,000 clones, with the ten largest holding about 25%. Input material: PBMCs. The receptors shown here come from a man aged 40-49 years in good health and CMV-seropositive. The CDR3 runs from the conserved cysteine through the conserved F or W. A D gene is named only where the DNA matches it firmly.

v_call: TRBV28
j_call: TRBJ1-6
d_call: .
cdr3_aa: CASSLPGLRSPLHF
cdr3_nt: TGTGCCAGCAGTTTACCAGGGTTGCGCTCACCCCTCCACTTT

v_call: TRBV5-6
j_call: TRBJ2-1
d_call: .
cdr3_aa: CASSVGSRGDEQFF
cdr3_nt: TGTGCCAGCAGCGTCGGGTCTAGAGGCGATGAGCAGTTCTTC

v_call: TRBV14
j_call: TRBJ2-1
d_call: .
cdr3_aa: CASSQGTYTVSYNEQFF
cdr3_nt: TGTGCCAGCAGCCAAGGGACATATACCGTCTCCTACAATGAGCAGTTCTTC

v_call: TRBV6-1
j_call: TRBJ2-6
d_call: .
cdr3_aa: CASSEQSSGANVLTF
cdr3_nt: TGTGCCAGCAGTGAGCAGTCCTCTGGGGCCAACGTCCTGACTTTC

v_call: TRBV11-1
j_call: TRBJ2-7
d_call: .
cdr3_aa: CASSGPLGRGSYEQYF
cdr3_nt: TGTGCCAGCAGCGGCCCGTTAGGGAGGGGGTCCTACGAGCAGTACTTC

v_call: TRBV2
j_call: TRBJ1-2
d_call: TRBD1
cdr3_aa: CASSEPRTGGGHYGYTF
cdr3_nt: TGTGCCAGCAGTGAGCCTCGGACAGGGGGCGGCCACTATGGCTACACCTTC

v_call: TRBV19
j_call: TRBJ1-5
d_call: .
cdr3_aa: CASSVGMYQPQHF
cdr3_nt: TGTGCCAGTAGTGTCGGGATGTATCAGCCCCAGCATTTT

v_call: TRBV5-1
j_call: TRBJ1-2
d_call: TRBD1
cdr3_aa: CASSLGRDRANYGYTF
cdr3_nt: TGCGCCAGCAGCTTGGGCCGGGACAGAGCTAACTATGGCTACACCTTC

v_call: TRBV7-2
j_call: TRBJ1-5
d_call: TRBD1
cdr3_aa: CASSSRTGGHQPQHF
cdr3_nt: TGCGCCAGCAGCTCCCGGACAGGGGGCCATCAGCCCCAGCATTTT

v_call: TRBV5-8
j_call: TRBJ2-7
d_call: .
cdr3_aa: CASSLGLLSYEQYF
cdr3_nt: TGTGCCAGCAGCTTGGGGCTCCTCTCCTACGAGCAGTACTTC

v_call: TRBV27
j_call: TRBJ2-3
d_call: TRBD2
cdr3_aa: CASSIGLAPSTDTQYF
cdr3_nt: TGTGCCAGCAGTATCGGACTAGCACCAAGCACAGATACGCAGTATTTT

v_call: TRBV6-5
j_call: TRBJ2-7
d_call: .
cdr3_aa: CASSSIGGGTYEQYF
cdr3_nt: TGTGCCAGCAGTTCGATAGGAGGGGGCACCTACGAGCAGTACTTC

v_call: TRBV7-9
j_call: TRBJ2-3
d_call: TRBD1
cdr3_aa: CASSSGQGQTDTQYF
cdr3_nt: TGTGCCAGCAGCTCTGGACAGGGTCAGACAGATACGCAGTATTTT

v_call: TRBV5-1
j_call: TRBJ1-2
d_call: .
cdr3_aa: CASSLGREYGYTF
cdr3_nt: TGCGCCAGCAGCTTGGGAAGGGAGTATGGCTACACCTTC

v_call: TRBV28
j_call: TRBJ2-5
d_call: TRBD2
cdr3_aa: CATISGIQETQYF
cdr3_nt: TGTGCCACCATAAGCGGGATACAAGAGACCCAGTACTTC

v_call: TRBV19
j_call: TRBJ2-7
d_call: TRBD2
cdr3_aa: CASSRSGSAYEQYF
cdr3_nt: TGTGCCAGTAGCCGGAGCGGGAGCGCCTACGAGCAGTACTTC

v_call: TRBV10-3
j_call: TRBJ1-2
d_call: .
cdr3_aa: CAISGWTEAGYTF
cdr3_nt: TGTGCCATCAGTGGCTGGACAGAAGCTGGCTACACCTTC

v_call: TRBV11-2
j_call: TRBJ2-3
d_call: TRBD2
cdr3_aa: CASSRRTSGGGADTQYF
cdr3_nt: TGTGCCAGCAGCCGCCGGACTAGCGGGGGAGGGGCAGATACGCAGTATTTT

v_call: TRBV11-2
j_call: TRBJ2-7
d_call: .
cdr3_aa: CASSLGQVYEQYF
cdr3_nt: TGTGCCAGCAGCTTAGGGCAGGTCTACGAGCAGTACTTC

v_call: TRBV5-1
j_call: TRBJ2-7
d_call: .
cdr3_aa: CASSLVSTSDEQYF
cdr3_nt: TGCGCCAGCAGCTTGGTTAGCACATCCGACGAGCAGTACTTC

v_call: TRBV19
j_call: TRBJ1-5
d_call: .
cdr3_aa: CASSIVSGNQPQHF
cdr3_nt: TGTGCCAGTAGTATAGTGAGCGGTAATCAGCCCCAGCATTTT

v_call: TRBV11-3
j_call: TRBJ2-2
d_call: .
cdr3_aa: CASSLSLGRELFF
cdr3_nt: TGTGCCAGCAGCTTAAGCCTGGGCAGGGAGCTGTTTTTT

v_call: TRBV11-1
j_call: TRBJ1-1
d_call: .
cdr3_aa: CASSSPGGEGRRNTEAFF
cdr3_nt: TGTGCCAGCAGCTCGCCGGGGGGCGAGGGACGACGGAACACTGAAGCTTTCTTT

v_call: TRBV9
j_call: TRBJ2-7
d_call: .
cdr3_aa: CASSGDSYGQYF
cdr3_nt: TGTGCCAGCAGCGGCGACAGCTACGGGCAGTACTTC

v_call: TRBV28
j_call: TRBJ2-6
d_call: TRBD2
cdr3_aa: CASSFGGDAGANVLTF
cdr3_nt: TGTGCCAGCAGTTTTGGGGGGGACGCTGGGGCCAACGTCCTGACTTTC

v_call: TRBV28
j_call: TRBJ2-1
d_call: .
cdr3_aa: CASSFPTGSSYNEQFF
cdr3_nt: TGTGCCAGCAGTTTCCCGACTGGGAGCTCCTACAATGAGCAGTTCTTC

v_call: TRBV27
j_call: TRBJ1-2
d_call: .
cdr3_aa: CASSFIAGSYGYTF
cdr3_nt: TGTGCCAGCAGTTTCATAGCAGGGTCCTATGGCTACACCTTC

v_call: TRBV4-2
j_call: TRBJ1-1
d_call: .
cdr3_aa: CASSPEQAFQLNTEAFF
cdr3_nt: TGTGCCAGCAGCCCCGAGCAGGCCTTCCAACTGAACACTGAAGCTTTCTTT

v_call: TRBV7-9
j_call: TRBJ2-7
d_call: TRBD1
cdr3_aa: CASSWDRYYEQYF
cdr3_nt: TGTGCCAGCAGCTGGGACAGATATTACGAGCAGTACTTC

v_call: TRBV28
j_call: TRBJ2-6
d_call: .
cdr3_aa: CASSPDNSGANVLTF
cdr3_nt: TGTGCCAGCAGCCCCGACAACTCTGGGGCCAACGTCCTGACTTTC

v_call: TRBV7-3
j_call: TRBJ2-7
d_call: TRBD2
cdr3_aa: CASSRGLADSYEQYF
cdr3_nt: TGTGCCAGCAGCCGAGGACTAGCGGACTCCTACGAGCAGTACTTC

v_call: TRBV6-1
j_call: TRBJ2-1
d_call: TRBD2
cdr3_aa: CTSGASGSGNEQFF
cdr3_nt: TGTACCTCTGGGGCTAGCGGGAGTGGTAATGAGCAGTTCTTC

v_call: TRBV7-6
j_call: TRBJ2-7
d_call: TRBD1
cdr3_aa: CASSLDSGGEQYF
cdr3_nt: TGTGCCAGCAGCTTAGACTCAGGGGGCGAGCAGTACTTC

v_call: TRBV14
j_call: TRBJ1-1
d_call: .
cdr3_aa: CASSGNWGGTEAFF
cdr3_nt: TGTGCCAGCAGCGGAAACTGGGGGGGCACTGAAGCTTTCTTT

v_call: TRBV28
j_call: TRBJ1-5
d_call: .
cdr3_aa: CASSIDRFQDQPQHF
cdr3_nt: TGTGCCAGCAGTATAGACAGGTTTCAGGATCAGCCCCAGCATTTT

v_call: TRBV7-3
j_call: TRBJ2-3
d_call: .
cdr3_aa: CASSLAGATDTQYF
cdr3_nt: TGTGCCAGCAGCTTAGCGGGGGCCACAGATACGCAGTATTTT

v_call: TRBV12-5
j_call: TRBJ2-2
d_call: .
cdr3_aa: CASGFDVGLNTGELFF
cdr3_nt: TGTGCTAGTGGTTTTGATGTGGGGCTGAACACCGGGGAGCTGTTTTTT

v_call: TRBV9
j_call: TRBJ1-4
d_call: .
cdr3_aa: CASSTPQGGNEKLFF
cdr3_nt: TGTGCCAGCAGCACGCCACAGGGTGGAAATGAAAAACTGTTTTTT

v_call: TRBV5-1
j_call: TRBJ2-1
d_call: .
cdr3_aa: CASTSTGPSSYNEQFF
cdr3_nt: TGCGCCAGCACCTCGACAGGTCCTAGCTCCTACAATGAGCAGTTCTTC

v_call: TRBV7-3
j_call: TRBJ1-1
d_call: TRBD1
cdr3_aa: CASSPNRDSEAFF
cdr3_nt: TGTGCCAGCAGCCCAAACCGGGACAGTGAAGCTTTCTTT

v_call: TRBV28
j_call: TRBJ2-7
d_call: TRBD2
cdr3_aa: CASSLPAGRGRDEQYF
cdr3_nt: TGTGCCAGCAGTTTACCCGCCGGACGGGGGAGGGACGAGCAGTACTTC

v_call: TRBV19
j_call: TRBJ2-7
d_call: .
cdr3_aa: CASSVSEQSEQYF
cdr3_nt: TGTGCCAGTAGTGTCTCGGAACAGTCCGAGCAGTACTTC

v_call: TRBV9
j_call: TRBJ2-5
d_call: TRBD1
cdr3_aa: CASSVFLQNRDSDVWEQYF
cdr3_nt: TGTGCCAGCAGCGTCTTTCTTCAAAACCGGGACAGCGACGTATGGGAGCAGTACTTC

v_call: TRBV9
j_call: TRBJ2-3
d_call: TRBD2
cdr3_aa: CASSVFASGGPGMEYF
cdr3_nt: TGTGCCAGCAGCGTATTTGCTAGCGGGGGGCCCGGTATGGAGTATTTT

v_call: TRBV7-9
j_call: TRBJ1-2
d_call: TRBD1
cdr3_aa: CASSPGQEDYGYTF
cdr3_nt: TGTGCCAGCAGCCCCGGACAGGAGGACTATGGCTACACCTTC

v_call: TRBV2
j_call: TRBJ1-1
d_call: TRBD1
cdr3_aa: CASRGDRGLPEAFF
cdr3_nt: TGTGCCAGCAGGGGGGACAGGGGGCTACCTGAAGCTTTCTTT

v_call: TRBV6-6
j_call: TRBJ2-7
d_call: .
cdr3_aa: CASSSGTPSYEQYF
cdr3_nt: TGTGCCAGCAGTTCCGGGACACCTAGCTACGAGCAGTACTTC

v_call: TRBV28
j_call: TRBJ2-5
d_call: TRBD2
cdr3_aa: CASRGAPRLAEETQYF
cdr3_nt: TGTGCCAGCAGGGGGGCTCCCCGACTAGCGGAAGAGACCCAGTACTTC

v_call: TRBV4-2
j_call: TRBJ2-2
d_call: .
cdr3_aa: CASSPKARSDAGELFF
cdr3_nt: TGTGCCAGCTCCCCGAAGGCCCGGAGTGACGCCGGGGAGCTGTTTTTT

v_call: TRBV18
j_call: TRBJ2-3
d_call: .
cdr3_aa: CASSPGSGEDTQYF
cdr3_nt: TGTGCCAGCTCACCGGGGTCAGGGGAAGATACGCAGTATTTT

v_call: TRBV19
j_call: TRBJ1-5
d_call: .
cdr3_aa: CASSITGQNQPQHF
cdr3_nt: TGTGCCAGTAGTATTACAGGGCAAAATCAGCCCCAGCATTTT

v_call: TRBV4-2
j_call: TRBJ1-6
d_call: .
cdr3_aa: CASSHPTGPNSPLHF
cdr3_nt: TGTGCCAGCAGCCACCCGACAGGTCCTAATTCACCCCTCCACTTT